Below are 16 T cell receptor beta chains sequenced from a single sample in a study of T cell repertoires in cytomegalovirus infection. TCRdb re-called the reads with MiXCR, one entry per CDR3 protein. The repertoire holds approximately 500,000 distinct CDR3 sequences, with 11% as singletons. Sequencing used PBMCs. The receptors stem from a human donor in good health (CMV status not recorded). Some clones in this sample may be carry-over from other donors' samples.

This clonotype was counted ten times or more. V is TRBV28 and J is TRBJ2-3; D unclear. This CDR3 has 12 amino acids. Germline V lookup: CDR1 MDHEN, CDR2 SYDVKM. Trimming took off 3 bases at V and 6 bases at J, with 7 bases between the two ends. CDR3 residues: CASSFSVDTQYF. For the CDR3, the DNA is TGTGCCAGCAGTTTCTCCGTGGATACGCAGTATTTT.

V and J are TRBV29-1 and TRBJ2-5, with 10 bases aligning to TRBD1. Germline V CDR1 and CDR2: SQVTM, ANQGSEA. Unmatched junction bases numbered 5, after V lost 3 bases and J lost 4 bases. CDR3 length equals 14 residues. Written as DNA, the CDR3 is TGCAGCGTTGATAGTAGGACAGGGGGAGAGACCCAGTACTTC. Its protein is CSVDSRTGGETQYF.

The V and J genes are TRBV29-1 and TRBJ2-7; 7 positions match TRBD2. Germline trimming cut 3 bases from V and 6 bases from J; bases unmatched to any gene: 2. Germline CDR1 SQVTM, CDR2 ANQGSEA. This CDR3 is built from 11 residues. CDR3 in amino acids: CSVEGEGEQYF. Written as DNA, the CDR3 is TGCAGCGTTGAGGGGGAGGGCGAGCAGTACTTC.

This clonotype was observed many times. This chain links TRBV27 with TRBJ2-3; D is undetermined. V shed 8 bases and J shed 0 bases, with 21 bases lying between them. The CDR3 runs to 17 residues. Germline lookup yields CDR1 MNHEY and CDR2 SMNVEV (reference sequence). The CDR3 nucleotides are TGTGCCAGCCTTTTGGCAGAAATTGAAAGAAGCACAGATACGCAGTATTTT. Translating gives CASLLAEIERSTDTQYF.

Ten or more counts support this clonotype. The CDR3 bases are TGTGCCAGCGGGAGATATTGGGATGTCTATGGCTACACCTTC. Amino acids: CASGRYWDVYGYTF. The chain employs TRBV19 and TRBJ1-2; D remains ambiguous. The CDR3 sequence is 14 residues long. The germline gives CDR1 LNHDA, CDR2 SQIVND (reference sequence). V lost 9 bases to trimming and J lost 4 bases, with 18 bases between them.

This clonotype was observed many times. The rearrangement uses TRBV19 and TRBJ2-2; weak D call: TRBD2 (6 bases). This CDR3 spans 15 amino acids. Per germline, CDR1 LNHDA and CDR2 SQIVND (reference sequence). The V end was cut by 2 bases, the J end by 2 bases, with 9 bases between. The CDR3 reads CASSIPGTNTGELFF. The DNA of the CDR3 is TGTGCCAGTAGTATACCCGGGACTAACACCGGGGAGCTGTTTTTT.

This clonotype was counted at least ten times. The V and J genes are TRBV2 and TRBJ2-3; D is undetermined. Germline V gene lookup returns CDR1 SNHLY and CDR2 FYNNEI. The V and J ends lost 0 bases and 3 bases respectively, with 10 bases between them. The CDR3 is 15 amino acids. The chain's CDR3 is CASSEALGKTDTQYF. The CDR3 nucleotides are TGTGCCAGCAGTGAAGCTCTGGGCAAAACAGATACGCAGTATTTT.

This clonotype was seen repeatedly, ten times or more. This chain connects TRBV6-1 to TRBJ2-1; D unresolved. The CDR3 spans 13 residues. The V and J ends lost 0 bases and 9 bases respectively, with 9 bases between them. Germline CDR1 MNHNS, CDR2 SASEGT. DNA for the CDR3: TGTGCCAGCAGTGAAGCTTGGGGATTTGAGCAGTTCTTC. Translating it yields CASSEAWGFEQFF.

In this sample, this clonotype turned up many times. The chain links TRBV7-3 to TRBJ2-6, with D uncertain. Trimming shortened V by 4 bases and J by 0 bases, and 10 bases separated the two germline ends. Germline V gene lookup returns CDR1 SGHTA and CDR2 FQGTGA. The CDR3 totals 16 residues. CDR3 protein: CASSSQSVSGANVLTF. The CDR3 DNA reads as TGTGCCAGCAGCTCGCAAAGTGTCTCTGGGGCCAACGTCCTGACTTTC.

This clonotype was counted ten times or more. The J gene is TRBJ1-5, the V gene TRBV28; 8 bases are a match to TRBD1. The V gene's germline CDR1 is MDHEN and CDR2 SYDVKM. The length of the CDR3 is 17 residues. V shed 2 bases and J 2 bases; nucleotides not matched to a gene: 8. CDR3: CASSLPGGAYGNQPQHF. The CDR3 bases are TGTGCCAGCAGTTTACCAGGGGGCGCGTATGGCAATCAGCCCCAGCATTTT.

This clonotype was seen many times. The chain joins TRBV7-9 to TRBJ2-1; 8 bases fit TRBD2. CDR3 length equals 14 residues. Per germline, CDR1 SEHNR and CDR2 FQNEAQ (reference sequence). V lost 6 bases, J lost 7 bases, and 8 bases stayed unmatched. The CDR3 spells CASRAGLAVNEQFF. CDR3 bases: TGTGCCAGCAGGGCCGGACTAGCTGTAAATGAGCAGTTCTTC.

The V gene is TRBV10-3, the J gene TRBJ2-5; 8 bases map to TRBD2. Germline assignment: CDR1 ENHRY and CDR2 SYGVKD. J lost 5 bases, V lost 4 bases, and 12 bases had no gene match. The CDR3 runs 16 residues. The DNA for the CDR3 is TGTGCCATCAGTGGGAACGGGAGGGCCCCGGGTGAGACCCAGTACTTC. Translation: CAISGNGRAPGETQYF.

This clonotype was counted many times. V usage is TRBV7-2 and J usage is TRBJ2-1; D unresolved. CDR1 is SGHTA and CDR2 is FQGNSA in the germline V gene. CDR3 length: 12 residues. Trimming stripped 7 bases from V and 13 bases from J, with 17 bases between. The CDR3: CASTKEIGGQFF. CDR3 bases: TGTGCCAGCACCAAAGAGATTGGTGGTCAGTTCTTC.

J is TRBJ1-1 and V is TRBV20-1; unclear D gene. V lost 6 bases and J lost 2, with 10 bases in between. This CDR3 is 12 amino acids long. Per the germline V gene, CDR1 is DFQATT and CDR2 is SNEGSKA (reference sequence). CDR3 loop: CSAPDGNTEAFF. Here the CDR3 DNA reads TGCAGTGCACCGGACGGTAACACTGAAGCTTTCTTT.

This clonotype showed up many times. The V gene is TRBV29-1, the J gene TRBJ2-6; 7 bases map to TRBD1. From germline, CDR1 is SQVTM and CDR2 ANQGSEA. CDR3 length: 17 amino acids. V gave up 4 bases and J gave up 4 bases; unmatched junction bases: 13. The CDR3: CSVGPEITGAGANVLTF. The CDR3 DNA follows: TGCAGCGTTGGCCCTGAAATAACAGGGGCCGGGGCCAACGTCCTGACTTTC.

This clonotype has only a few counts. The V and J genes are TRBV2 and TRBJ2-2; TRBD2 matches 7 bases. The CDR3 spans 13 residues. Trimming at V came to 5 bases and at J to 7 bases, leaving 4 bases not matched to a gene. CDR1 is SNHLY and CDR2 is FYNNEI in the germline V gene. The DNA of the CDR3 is TGTGCCAGCAGTCCTGGACTAGTCGGGGAGCTGTTTTTT. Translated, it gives CASSPGLVGELFF.